These T cell receptor beta chains were read from a single sample in a study of T cell repertoires in cytomegalovirus infection. Their antigens are not known. In TCRdb, the reads were re-called with MiXCR into one record per CDR3 protein. The sample yields 600,000 to 700,000 distinct CDR3 sequences, roughly a third seen once. The source was cultured PBMCs, collected from culture after CMV antigen stimulation. These receptors were taken from a human donor in good health (CMV status not recorded). Some clones in this sample may be carry-over from other donors' samples. CDR3s include the opening cysteine and the closing phenylalanine or tryptophan. Fields, in order: D gene, J gene, clone size, V gene, CDR3 DNA, CDR3 protein. The D gene is left open where the match is weak. The size of a clone is reported for some rows only, either as once, few or many, or as a class for expanded clones.

d_gene: NA
j_gene: TRBJ1-5
abundance: NA
v_gene: TRBV28
CDR3nt: TGTGCCAGCAGCTCCCCATGGCACAATAGCAATCAGCCCCAGCATTTT
CDR3aa: CASSSPWHNSNQPQHF

d_gene: TRBD1
j_gene: TRBJ1-5
abundance: few
v_gene: TRBV7-9
CDR3nt: TGTGCCAGCAGCTTGGACCTAACCGGGACAGGGAATCAGCCCCAGCATTTT
CDR3aa: CASSLDLTGTGNQPQHF

d_gene: NA
j_gene: TRBJ1-3
abundance: NA
v_gene: TRBV20-1
CDR3nt: TGCAGTGCTAGAGATCCGGGTGGACAACAGGGTGTTGGAGACACCATATATTTT
CDR3aa: CSARDPGGQQGVGDTIYF

d_gene: NA
j_gene: TRBJ2-1
abundance: NA
v_gene: TRBV12-3/TRBV12-4
CDR3nt: TGTGCCAGCAGTCTCGGGTCACCTCTTTACAATGAGCAGTTCTTC
CDR3aa: CASSLGSPLYNEQFF

d_gene: NA
j_gene: TRBJ1-2
abundance: many
v_gene: TRBV7-2
CDR3nt: TGTGCCAGCAGACTTAGGTCGGACTTCTACTATGGCTACACCTTC
CDR3aa: CASRLRSDFYYGYTF

d_gene: NA
j_gene: TRBJ2-1
abundance: NA
v_gene: TRBV7-2
CDR3nt: TGTGCCAGCAGCGGACGCAATGAGCAGTTCTTC
CDR3aa: CASSGRNEQFF

d_gene: NA
j_gene: TRBJ1-1
abundance: NA
v_gene: TRBV7-2
CDR3nt: TGTGCCAGCAGCTCGCAGACCTTCATGAACACTGAAGCTTTCTTT
CDR3aa: CASSSQTFMNTEAFF

d_gene: NA
j_gene: TRBJ2-2
abundance: few
v_gene: TRBV7-4
CDR3nt: TGTGCCATACCTAGCAGGCTGGTCGGGGAGCTGTTTTTT
CDR3aa: CAIPSRLVGELFF

d_gene: TRBD1
j_gene: TRBJ2-2
abundance: NA
v_gene: TRBV4-3
CDR3nt: TGCGCCAGCAGCACCAGACAGGGAACCGGGGAGCTGTTTTTT
CDR3aa: CASSTRQGTGELFF

d_gene: TRBD2
j_gene: TRBJ2-3
abundance: few
v_gene: TRBV6-1
CDR3nt: TGTGCCAGCAGCACGAGCGGGAGTGTCCCAGATACGCAGTATTTT
CDR3aa: CASSTSGSVPDTQYF

d_gene: NA
j_gene: TRBJ1-2
abundance: few
v_gene: TRBV27
CDR3nt: TGTGCCAGCAGTCCGACCGGTCGCTGGGATGGCTACACCTTC
CDR3aa: CASSPTGRWDGYTF

d_gene: TRBD1
j_gene: TRBJ1-2
abundance: NA
v_gene: TRBV19
CDR3nt: TGTGCCAGTAGTATAGTTGGGACAGCGGCTGGCTACACCTTC
CDR3aa: CASSIVGTAAGYTF

d_gene: NA
j_gene: TRBJ1-5
abundance: NA
v_gene: TRBV28
CDR3nt: TGTGCCAGCAGCCCATCGGGGGATAGCAATCAGCCCCAGCATTTT
CDR3aa: CASSPSGDSNQPQHF

d_gene: NA
j_gene: TRBJ1-5
abundance: few
v_gene: TRBV12-3/TRBV12-4
CDR3nt: TGTGCCAGCAGTTTAAATCTTAGGCATCAGCCCCAGCATTTT
CDR3aa: CASSLNLRHQPQHF

d_gene: NA
j_gene: TRBJ1-5
abundance: NA
v_gene: TRBV20-1
CDR3nt: TGCAGTGCTAGTAGAGGGCCCCATAGCAATCAGCCCCAGCATTTT
CDR3aa: CSASRGPHSNQPQHF

d_gene: NA
j_gene: TRBJ2-7
abundance: NA
v_gene: TRBV19
CDR3nt: TGTGCCAGTAGTGCAGAGGTTTTTGGCGGGATTGCCGAGCAGTACTTC
CDR3aa: CASSAEVFGGIAEQYF

d_gene: NA
j_gene: TRBJ1-6
abundance: few
v_gene: TRBV11-2
CDR3nt: TGTGCCAGCAGCTCCGAGGGAGTAGTTAATTCACCCCTCCACTTT
CDR3aa: CASSSEGVVNSPLHF

d_gene: TRBD2
j_gene: TRBJ2-3
abundance: few
v_gene: TRBV4-2
CDR3nt: TGTGCCAGCAGCCAAGTCGGGATTGGGACTAGCGGAGGTCGAGATACGCAGTATTTT
CDR3aa: CASSQVGIGTSGGRDTQYF

d_gene: NA
j_gene: TRBJ1-1
abundance: few
v_gene: TRBV7-9
CDR3nt: TGTGCCAGCAATCATTATTTAGGAGGGAACACTGAAGCTTTCTTT
CDR3aa: CASNHYLGGNTEAFF

d_gene: NA
j_gene: TRBJ2-3
abundance: NA
v_gene: TRBV15
CDR3nt: TGTGCCACCAGCAGAGATCTAATTGTAGATACGCAGTATTTT
CDR3aa: CATSRDLIVDTQYF

d_gene: NA
j_gene: TRBJ1-5
abundance: NA
v_gene: TRBV2
CDR3nt: TGTGCCAGCAGTGAATCCAGACCCAATCAGCCCCAGCATTTT
CDR3aa: CASSESRPNQPQHF

d_gene: NA
j_gene: TRBJ1-6
abundance: NA
v_gene: TRBV4-1
CDR3nt: TGCGCCAGCAGCCAAGTGGGGCAGGGTCGGCCACCCCTCCACTTT
CDR3aa: CASSQVGQGRPPLHF

d_gene: NA
j_gene: TRBJ1-6
abundance: NA
v_gene: TRBV20-1
CDR3nt: TGCAGTGCTAGAGCCGGCCACTCCTATAATTCACCCCTCCACTTT
CDR3aa: CSARAGHSYNSPLHF

d_gene: NA
j_gene: TRBJ1-1
abundance: NA
v_gene: TRBV18
CDR3nt: TGTGCCAGCTCACCGGGGTACGGGCTGAACACTGAAGCTTTCTTT
CDR3aa: CASSPGYGLNTEAFF

d_gene: NA
j_gene: TRBJ1-4
abundance: many
v_gene: TRBV6-1
CDR3nt: TGTGCCAGTGGGCCCCCTAATGAAAAACTGTTTTTT
CDR3aa: CASGPPNEKLFF

d_gene: NA
j_gene: TRBJ1-6
abundance: few
v_gene: TRBV4-1
CDR3nt: TGCGCCAGCAGCCGATCGGGACTACCGGATAGCCCGAATTCACCCCTCCACTTT
CDR3aa: CASSRSGLPDSPNSPLHF

d_gene: TRBD1
j_gene: TRBJ1-6
abundance: NA
v_gene: TRBV6-1
CDR3nt: TGTGCCAGCAGTAGAGGGACAGGGTTGATTCCACCCCTCCACTTT
CDR3aa: CASSRGTGLIPPLHF

d_gene: TRBD1
j_gene: TRBJ2-5
abundance: NA
v_gene: TRBV7-2
CDR3nt: TGTGCCAGCAGCCCGGGGACAGGGAAAGGAGAGACCCAGTACTTC
CDR3aa: CASSPGTGKGETQYF

d_gene: NA
j_gene: TRBJ2-2
abundance: few
v_gene: TRBV28
CDR3nt: TGTGCCAGCAGTTTACTAGACGCCGGGGAGCTGTTTTTT
CDR3aa: CASSLLDAGELFF

d_gene: NA
j_gene: TRBJ1-2
abundance: many
v_gene: TRBV7-2
CDR3nt: TGTGCCAGCAGCTTAGCGGGGGCCAGCTCCTATGGCTACACCTTC
CDR3aa: CASSLAGASSYGYTF

d_gene: TRBD2
j_gene: TRBJ2-1
abundance: NA
v_gene: TRBV7-2
CDR3nt: TGTGCCAGCAGCTTAGACGGGGGGAATTACAATGAGCAGTTCTTC
CDR3aa: CASSLDGGNYNEQFF

d_gene: TRBD1
j_gene: TRBJ1-1
abundance: NA
v_gene: TRBV4-1
CDR3nt: TGCGCCAGCAGCCAAGTCCCAGGGGGCACTGAAGCTTTCTTT
CDR3aa: CASSQVPGGTEAFF

d_gene: NA
j_gene: TRBJ1-2
abundance: few
v_gene: TRBV6-2/TRBV6-3
CDR3nt: TGTGCCAGCAGTTACTCGACTGTGAATGGCTACACCTTC
CDR3aa: CASSYSTVNGYTF

d_gene: TRBD1
j_gene: TRBJ2-7
abundance: few
v_gene: TRBV7-2
CDR3nt: TGTGCCAGCAGCTCTAGACCGGGACAGAGTCTGTACTTC
CDR3aa: CASSSRPGQSLYF

d_gene: TRBD1
j_gene: TRBJ2-7
abundance: many
v_gene: TRBV7-2
CDR3nt: TGTGCCAGCAGCTTAGGAGGGGGCAGGGGCGAGCAGTACTTC
CDR3aa: CASSLGGGRGEQYF

d_gene: TRBD2
j_gene: TRBJ2-1
abundance: few
v_gene: TRBV10-3
CDR3nt: TGTGCCATCAGTGAGTCCTTCGGGACTAGCGGGGGGTACAATGAGCAGTTCTTC
CDR3aa: CAISESFGTSGGYNEQFF

d_gene: NA
j_gene: TRBJ2-1
abundance: NA
v_gene: TRBV5-6
CDR3nt: TGTGCCAGCAGCCCTCCTAGCGCTCATGAGCAGTTCTTC
CDR3aa: CASSPPSAHEQFF

d_gene: NA
j_gene: TRBJ1-6
abundance: NA
v_gene: TRBV20-1
CDR3nt: TGCAGTGCCCAACAGGGAAGCTCCTATAATTCACCCCTCCACTTT
CDR3aa: CSAQQGSSYNSPLHF

d_gene: NA
j_gene: TRBJ2-3
abundance: few
v_gene: TRBV7-2
CDR3nt: TGTGCCAGCACCCACTTCACAGATACGCAGTATTTT
CDR3aa: CASTHFTDTQYF

d_gene: NA
j_gene: TRBJ2-1
abundance: few
v_gene: TRBV12-3/TRBV12-4
CDR3nt: TGTGCCAGCAGGGCTGGCCCAACAACCTACAATGAGCAGTTCTTC
CDR3aa: CASRAGPTTYNEQFF